The 10 T cell receptor beta chains reported below all come from one sample, sequenced in a study of T cell responses to AZD1222 COVID-19 vaccine. Generated by immunoSEQ multiplex PCR, the TCRdb table keeps only in-frame clones and is missing some. The sample gives 150,000 to 200,000 clones, 80% to 90% of which show up once; 5% to 7.5% is in the top ten. Sequencing was performed on peripheral blood, taken on day 0 of AZD1222 vaccination. These receptors came from an adult in good health.

V gene TRBV5-6 combines with J gene TRBJ1-2, with TRBD1 as a possible D gene (6 bases). Trimming left V 0 bases short and J 7 bases short, with 16 bases between. The CDR3 covers 15 residues. CDR1 SGHDT and CDR2 YYEEEE come from the germline V gene. The CDR3: CASSLDGGGGSGYTF. The CDR3, as DNA: TGTGCCAGCAGCTTGGATGGAGGAGGGGGGAGTGGCTACACCTTC.

This clone was seen just once. V is TRBV2 and J is TRBJ1-2, with TRBD1 as a possible D gene (6 bases). Deletions cut 6 bases from V and 3 bases from J, with 8 bases between. The CDR3 totals 12 residues. Germline assignment: CDR1 SNHLY and CDR2 FYNNEI. This CDR3 reads CASRRTDYGYTF. As DNA, the CDR3 is TGTGCCAGCAGGCGGACAGACTATGGCTACACCTTC.

V and J are TRBV4-1 and TRBJ1-6, with 8 bases identical to TRBD1. This CDR3 is built from 19 residues. V lost 2 bases, J lost 5 bases, and 14 bases stayed unmatched. From germline, CDR1 is MGHRA and CDR2 YSYEKL. CDR3 in amino acids: CASSQRPRSDRVHNSPLHF. CDR3 nucleotide sequence: TGCGCCAGCAGCCAAAGACCAAGATCGGACAGGGTCCATAATTCACCCCTCCACTTT.

This chain joins TRBV4-3 and TRBJ1-2; possibly TRBD1 for D (6 bases). The CDR3 is 14 amino acids. Germline V CDR1 and CDR2: LGHNA, YSLEER. Trimming took 4 bases from V and 0 from J, leaving 9 bases between them. The CDR3, as DNA: TGCGCCAGCAGCCGGGGGGACACTAACTATGGCTACACCTTC. This gives the protein CASSRGDTNYGYTF.

Comments on this clone: Other DNA sequences of this sample code for an identical CDR3. J is TRBJ1-4 and V is TRBV5-1; 9 bases are a match to TRBD1. Germline loops: CDR1 SGHRS, CDR2 YFSETQ. Unmatched junction bases numbered 8, after V lost 4 bases and J lost 7 bases. CDR3 length: 15 amino acids. CDR3 sequence (DNA): TGCGCCAGCAGCCTCGGGGACAGGGTGGGTGAAAAACTGTTTTTT. Residues: CASSLGDRVGEKLFF.

Remarks on this clone: One end of the junction is discordant with germline, which a read error may explain. The rearrangement uses TRBV6-1 and TRBJ2-7; possibly TRBD1 for D (8 bases). CDR1 and CDR2 from the germline V gene are MNHNS and SASEGT. CDR3 length: 14 residues. The CDR3 spells CASREDRGGYEQYF. The CDR3, as DNA: TGTGCCAGCAGGGAAGACAGGGGAGGGTACGAGCAGTACTTC.

The rearrangement uses TRBV2 and TRBJ1-4, with unresolved D. V shed 5 bases and J shed 14 bases, with 15 bases lying between them. Germline CDR1 SNHLY, CDR2 FYNNEI. CDR3 size: 12 residues. Here the CDR3 DNA reads TGTGCCAGCAGTTTAACAGCTATATCTCTGTTTTTT. It yields the protein CASSLTAISLFF.

This chain connects TRBV19 to TRBJ1-5, with D possibly being TRBD1 (6 bases). V was pared by 0 bases and J by 7 bases, with 13 bases between. This CDR3 contains 15 residues. The germline CDR1 and CDR2 sequences are LNHDA and SQIVND (reference sequence). CDR3 coding DNA: TGTGCCAGTAGTATAGATCAAACAGGGTTGCAGCCCCAGCATTTT. This sequence encodes CASSIDQTGLQPQHF.

The V and J genes are TRBV7-9 and TRBJ1-5; possibly TRBD1 for D (5 bases). The CDR3 totals 16 residues. Trimming took 5 bases from V and 0 from J, leaving 14 bases between them. Germline assignment: CDR1 SEHNR and CDR2 FQNEAQ (reference sequence). CDR3 bases: TGTGCCAGCAGCCAGGACACCCCCTATAGCAATCAGCCCCAGCATTTT. Its protein is CASSQDTPYSNQPQHF. The variable domain in full, completed from reference TRBV7-9 and TRBJ1-5, reads DTGVSQNPRHKITKRGQNVTFRCDPISEHNRLYWYRQTLGQGPEFLTYFQNEAQLEKSRLLSDRFSAERPKGSFSTLEIQRTEQGDSAMYLCASSQDTPYSNQPQHFGDGTRLSIL.

The table lists this clone with a count of one. The chain uses TRBV7-9 and TRBJ1-4; D may be TRBD1 (5 bases). The CDR3 totals 16 residues. Germline V gene lookup returns CDR1 SEHNR and CDR2 FQNEAQ (reference sequence). V lost 5 bases and J 3 bases, leaving 16 bases between the germline ends. The CDR3 reads CASSMTDMLANEKLFF. The CDR3 bases are TGTGCCAGCAGCATGACAGATATGTTGGCTAATGAAAAACTGTTTTTT.